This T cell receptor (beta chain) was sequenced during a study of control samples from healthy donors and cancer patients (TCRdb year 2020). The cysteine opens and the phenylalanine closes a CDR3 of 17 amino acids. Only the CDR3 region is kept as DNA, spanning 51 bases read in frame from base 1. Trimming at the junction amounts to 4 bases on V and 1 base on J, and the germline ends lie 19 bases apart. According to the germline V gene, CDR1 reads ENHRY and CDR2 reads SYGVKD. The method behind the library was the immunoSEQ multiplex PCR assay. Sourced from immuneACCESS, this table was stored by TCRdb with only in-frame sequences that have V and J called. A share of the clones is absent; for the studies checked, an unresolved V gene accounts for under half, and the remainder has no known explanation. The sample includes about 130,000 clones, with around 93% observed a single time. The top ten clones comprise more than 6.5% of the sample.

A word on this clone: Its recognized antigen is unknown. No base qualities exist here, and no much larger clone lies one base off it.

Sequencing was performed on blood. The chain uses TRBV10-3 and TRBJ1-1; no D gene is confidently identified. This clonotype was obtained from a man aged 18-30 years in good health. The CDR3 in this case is CAISGGGIGWGNTEAFF. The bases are TGTGCCATCAGTGGAGGAGGGATTGGGTGGGGGAACACTGAAGCTTTCTTT.